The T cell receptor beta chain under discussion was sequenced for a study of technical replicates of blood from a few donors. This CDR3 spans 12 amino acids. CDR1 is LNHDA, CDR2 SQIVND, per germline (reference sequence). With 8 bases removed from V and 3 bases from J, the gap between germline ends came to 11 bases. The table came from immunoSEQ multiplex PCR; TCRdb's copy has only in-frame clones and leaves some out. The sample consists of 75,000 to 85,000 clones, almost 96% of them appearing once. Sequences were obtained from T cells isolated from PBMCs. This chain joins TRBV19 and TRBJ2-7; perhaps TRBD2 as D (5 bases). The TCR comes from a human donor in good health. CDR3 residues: CASRDRNYEQYF. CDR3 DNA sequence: TGTGCCAGTCGGGATAGGAACTACGAGCAGTACTTC.